The T cell receptor beta chain described here comes from a study of T cell changes during pregnancy in multiple sclerosis. Assay used: immunoSEQ multiplex PCR; TCRdb lists only in-frame clones, some missing. The data show fewer than 95,000 clones, almost 95% seen once. This clone was counted only a few times. This CDR3 has 15 residues. Unmatched junction bases numbered 6, after V lost 5 bases and J lost 1 base. Germline-derived CDR1 and CDR2 are MRHNA and SNTAGT. This chain uses TRBV6-4 with TRBJ1-1; 8 bases fit TRBD1. The sample here was peripheral blood, taken in the third trimester of pregnancy. The receptor was isolated from a female donor with multiple sclerosis, enrolled in a pregnancy study. The CDR3 protein is CASSPGQGGNTEAFF. The CDR3 bases are TGTGCCAGCAGTCCAGGACAGGGTGGGAACACTGAAGCTTTCTTT.